The source of this TCR beta chain is a study of fetal regulatory T cell absence and autoimmunity. Broader study findings: TRB gene family usage was broadly similar in cord blood and pancreas. In IPEX, the enrichment was taken to support antigen-driven autoimmunity before birth.

Sequencing used immunoSEQ multiplex PCR; TCRdb keeps in-frame clones, though not all of them. The sample lists about 95,000 clones; 55% to 75% were seen once. As for this clone: The antigen remains unidentified.

CDR3 length equals 14 residues. Germline CDR1 SGHNT, CDR2 YYREEE (reference sequence). V lost 0 bases and J lost 6, with 12 bases in between. This clonotype originated in a male donor with IPEX syndrome. The source material was pancreas tissue. The genes are TRBV5-4 and TRBJ1-2; no firm D call. The CDR3 region is CASSLVETIDGYTF. The CDR3 nucleotides read TGTGCCAGCAGCTTGGTTGAGACAATAGATGGCTACACCTTC.